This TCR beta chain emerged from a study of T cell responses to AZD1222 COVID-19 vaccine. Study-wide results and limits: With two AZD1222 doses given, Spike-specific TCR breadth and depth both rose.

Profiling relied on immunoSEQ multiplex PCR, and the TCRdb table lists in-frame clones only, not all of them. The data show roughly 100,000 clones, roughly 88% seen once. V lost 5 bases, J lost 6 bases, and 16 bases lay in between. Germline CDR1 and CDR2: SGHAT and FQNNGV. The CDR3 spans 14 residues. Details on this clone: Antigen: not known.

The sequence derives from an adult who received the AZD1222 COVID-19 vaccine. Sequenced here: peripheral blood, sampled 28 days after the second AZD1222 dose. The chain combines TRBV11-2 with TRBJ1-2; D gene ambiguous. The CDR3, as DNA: TGTGCCAGCAGCCAAAACACCGAGGTCCATGGCTACACCTTC. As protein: CASSQNTEVHGYTF.